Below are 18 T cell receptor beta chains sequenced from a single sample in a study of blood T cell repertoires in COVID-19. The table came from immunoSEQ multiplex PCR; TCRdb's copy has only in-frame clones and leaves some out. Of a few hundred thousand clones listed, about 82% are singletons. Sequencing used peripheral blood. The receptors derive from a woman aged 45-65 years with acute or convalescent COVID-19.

In DNA, the CDR3 is TGTGCCAGCAGTAATCTGGCTGGAGACGAGCAGTACTTC. This sequence encodes CASSNLAGDEQYF. The chain joins TRBV7-9 to TRBJ2-7; D gene ambiguous. V lost 6 bases to trimming and J lost 5 bases, with 14 bases between them. The CDR3 extends over 13 amino acids. Germline assignment: CDR1 SEHNR and CDR2 FQNEAQ (reference sequence).

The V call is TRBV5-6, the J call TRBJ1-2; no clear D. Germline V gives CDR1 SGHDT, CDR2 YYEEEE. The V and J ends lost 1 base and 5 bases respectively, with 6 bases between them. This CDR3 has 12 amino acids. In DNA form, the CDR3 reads TGTGCCAGCAGCTTGCGGGATTATGGCTACACCTTC. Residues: CASSLRDYGYTF.

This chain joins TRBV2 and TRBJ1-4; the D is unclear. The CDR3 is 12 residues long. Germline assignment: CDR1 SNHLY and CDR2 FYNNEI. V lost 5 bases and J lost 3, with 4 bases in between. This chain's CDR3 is CASSLSNEKLFF. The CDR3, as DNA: TGTGCCAGCAGTCTCTCTAATGAAAAACTGTTTTTT.

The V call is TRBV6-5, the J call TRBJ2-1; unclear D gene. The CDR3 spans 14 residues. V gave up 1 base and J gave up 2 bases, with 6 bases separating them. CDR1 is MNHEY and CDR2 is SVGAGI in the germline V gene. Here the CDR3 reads CASSYLAPYNEQFF. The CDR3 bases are TGTGCCAGCAGTTACTTAGCCCCCTACAATGAGCAGTTCTTC.

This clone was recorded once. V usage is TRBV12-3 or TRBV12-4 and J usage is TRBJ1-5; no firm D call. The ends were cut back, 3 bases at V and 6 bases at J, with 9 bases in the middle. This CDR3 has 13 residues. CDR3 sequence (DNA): TGTGCCAGCAGTTTGGAGAGGGCTCAGCCCCAGCATTTT. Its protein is CASSLERAQPQHF.

The CDR3 sequence: CASSPGTGREQYF. DNA of the CDR3: TGTGCCAGCTCACCGGGGACAGGACGGGAGCAGTACTTC. The chain joins TRBV18 to TRBJ2-7; TRBD1 matches at 8 bases. Trimming removed 3 bases from V and 7 bases from J; junction bases left unmatched: 5. The CDR3 runs 13 residues. Germline V lookup: CDR1 KGHSH, CDR2 LQKENI. The full variable domain, with the rest looked up from reference TRBV18 and TRBJ2-7, is NAGVMQNPRHLVRRRGQEARLRCSPMKGHSHVYWYRQLPEEGLKFMVYLQKENIIDESGMPKERFSAEFPKEGPSILRIQQVVRGDSAAYFCASSPGTGREQYFGPGTRLTVT.

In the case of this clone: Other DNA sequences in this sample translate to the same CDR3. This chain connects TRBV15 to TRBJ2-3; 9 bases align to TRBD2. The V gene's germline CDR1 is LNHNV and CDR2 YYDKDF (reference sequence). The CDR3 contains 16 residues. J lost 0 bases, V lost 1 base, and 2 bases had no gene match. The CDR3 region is CATSRGLAESTDTQYF. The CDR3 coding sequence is TGTGCCACCAGCAGAGGACTAGCGGAAAGCACAGATACGCAGTATTTT.

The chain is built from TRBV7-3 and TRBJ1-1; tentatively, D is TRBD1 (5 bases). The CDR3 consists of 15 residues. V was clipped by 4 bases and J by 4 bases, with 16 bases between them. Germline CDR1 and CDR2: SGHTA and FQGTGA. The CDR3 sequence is CASSSGTPRATEAFF. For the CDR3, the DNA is TGTGCCAGCAGCTCAGGGACTCCAAGGGCCACTGAAGCTTTCTTT.

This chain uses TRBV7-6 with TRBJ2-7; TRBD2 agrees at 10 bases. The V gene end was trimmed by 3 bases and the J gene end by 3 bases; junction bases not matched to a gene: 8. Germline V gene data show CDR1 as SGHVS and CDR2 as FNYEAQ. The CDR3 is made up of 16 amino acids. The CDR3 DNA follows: TGTGCCAGCAGCTTGTATTTAGCGGGAGGCGGCTACGAGCAGTACTTC. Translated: CASSLYLAGGGYEQYF. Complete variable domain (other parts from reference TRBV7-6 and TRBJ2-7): GAGVSQSPRYKVTKRGQDVALRCDPISGHVSLYWYRQALGQGPEFLTYFNYEAQQDKSGLPNDRFSAERPEGSISTLTIQRTEQRDSAMYRCASSLYLAGGGYEQYFGPGTRLTVT.

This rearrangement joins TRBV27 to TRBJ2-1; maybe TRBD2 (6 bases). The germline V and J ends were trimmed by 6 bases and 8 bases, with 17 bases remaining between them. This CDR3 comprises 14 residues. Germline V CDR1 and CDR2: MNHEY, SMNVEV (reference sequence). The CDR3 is CASRPTRTVYEQFF. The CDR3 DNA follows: TGTGCCAGCAGGCCGACTAGAACGGTCTATGAGCAGTTCTTC.

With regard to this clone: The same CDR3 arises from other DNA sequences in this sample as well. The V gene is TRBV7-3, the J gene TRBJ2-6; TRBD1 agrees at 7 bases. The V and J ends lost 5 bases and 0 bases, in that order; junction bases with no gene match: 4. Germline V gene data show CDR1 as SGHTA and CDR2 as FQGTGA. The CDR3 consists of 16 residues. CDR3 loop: CASSLEGASGANVLTF. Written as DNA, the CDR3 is TGTGCCAGCAGCCTCGAGGGGGCCTCTGGGGCCAACGTCCTGACTTTC.

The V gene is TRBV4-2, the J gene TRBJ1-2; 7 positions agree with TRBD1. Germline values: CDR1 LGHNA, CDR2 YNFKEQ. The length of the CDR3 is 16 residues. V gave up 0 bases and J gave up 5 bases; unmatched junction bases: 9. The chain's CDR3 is CASSQDNRQGEYGYTF. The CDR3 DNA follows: TGTGCCAGCAGCCAAGATAATCGGCAGGGGGAATATGGCTACACCTTC.

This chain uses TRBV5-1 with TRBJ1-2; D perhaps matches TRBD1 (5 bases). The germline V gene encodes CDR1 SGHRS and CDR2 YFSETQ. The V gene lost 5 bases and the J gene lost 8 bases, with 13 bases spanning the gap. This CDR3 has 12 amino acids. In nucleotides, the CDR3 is TGCGCCAGCAGTCAGGGATTAGGCGGCTACACCTTC. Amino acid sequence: CASSQGLGGYTF.

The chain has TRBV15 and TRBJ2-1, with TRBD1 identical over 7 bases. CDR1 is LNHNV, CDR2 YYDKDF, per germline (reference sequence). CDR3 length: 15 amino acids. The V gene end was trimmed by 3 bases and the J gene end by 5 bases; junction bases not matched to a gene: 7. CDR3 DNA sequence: TGTGCCACCAGCAGTTCTAGACAGGGCGACAATGAGCAGTTCTTC. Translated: CATSSSRQGDNEQFF.

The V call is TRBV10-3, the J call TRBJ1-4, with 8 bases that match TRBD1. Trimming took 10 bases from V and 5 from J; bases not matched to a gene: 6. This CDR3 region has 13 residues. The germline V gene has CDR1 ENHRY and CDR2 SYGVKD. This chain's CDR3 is CASTQGANEKLFF. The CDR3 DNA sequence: TGTGCCAGTACGCAGGGGGCGAATGAAAAACTGTTTTTT.

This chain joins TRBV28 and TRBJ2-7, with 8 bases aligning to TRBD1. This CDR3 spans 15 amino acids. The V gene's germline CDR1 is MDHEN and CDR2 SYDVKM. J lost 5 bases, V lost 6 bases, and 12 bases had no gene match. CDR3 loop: CASSPSAAGGHEQYF. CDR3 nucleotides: TGTGCCAGCAGCCCCTCCGCGGCAGGGGGCCACGAGCAGTACTTC.

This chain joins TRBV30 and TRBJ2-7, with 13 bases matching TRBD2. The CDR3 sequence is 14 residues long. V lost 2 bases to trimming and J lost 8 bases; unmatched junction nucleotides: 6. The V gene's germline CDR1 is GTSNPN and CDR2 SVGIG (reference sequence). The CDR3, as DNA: TGTGCCTGGAGTTCCGGGACTAGCGGGACACAGCAGTACTTC. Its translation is CAWSSGTSGTQQYF. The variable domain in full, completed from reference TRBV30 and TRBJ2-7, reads SQTIHQWPATLVQPVGSPLSLECTVEGTSNPNLYWYRQAAGRGLQLLFYSVGIGQISSEVPQNLSASRPQDRQFILSSKKLLLSDSGFYLCAWSSGTSGTQQYFGPGTRLTVT.

In DNA, the CDR3 is TGTGCCAGCAGGCCATTTGACAGGGTACATGGCTACACCTTC. Its translation is CASRPFDRVHGYTF. The rearrangement joins TRBV27 to TRBJ1-2; the match to TRBD1 covers 7 bases. Germline V gene sequence: CDR1 MNHEY, CDR2 SMNVEV (reference sequence). The CDR3 contains 14 residues. V lost 6 bases and J lost 6; bases outside the gene matches: 10.